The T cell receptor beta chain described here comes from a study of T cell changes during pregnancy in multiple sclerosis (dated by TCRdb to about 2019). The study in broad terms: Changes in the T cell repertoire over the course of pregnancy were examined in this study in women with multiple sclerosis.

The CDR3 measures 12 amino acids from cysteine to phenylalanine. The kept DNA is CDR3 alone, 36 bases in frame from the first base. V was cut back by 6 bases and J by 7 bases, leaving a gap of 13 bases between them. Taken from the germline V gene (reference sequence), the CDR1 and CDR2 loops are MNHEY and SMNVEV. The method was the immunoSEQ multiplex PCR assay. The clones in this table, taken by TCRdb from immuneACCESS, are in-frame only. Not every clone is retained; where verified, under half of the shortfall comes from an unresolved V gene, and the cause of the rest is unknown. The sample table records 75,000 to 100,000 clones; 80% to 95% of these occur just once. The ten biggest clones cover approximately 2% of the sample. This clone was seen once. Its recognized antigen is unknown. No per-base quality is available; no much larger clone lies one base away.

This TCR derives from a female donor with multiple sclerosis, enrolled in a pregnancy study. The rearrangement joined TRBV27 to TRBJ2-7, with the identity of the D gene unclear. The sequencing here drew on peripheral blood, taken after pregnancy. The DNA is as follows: TGTGCCAGCAGCACTTGGAGCAGAGAGCAGTACTTC. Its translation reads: CASSTWSREQYF.